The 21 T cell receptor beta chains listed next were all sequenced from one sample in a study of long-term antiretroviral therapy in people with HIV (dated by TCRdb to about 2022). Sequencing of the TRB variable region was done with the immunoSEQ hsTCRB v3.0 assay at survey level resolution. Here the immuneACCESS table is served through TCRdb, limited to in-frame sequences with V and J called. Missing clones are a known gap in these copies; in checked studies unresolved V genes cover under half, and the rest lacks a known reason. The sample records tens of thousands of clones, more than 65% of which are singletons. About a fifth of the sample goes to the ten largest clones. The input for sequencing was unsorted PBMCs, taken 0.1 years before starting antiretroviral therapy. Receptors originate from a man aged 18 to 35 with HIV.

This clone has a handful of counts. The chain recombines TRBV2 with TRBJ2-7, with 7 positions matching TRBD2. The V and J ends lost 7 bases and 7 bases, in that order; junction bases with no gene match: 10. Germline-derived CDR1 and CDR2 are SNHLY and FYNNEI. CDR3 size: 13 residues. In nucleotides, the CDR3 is TGTGCCAGCACGTCAGCGGGATCACCAGAGCAGTACTTC. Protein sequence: CASTSAGSPEQYF.

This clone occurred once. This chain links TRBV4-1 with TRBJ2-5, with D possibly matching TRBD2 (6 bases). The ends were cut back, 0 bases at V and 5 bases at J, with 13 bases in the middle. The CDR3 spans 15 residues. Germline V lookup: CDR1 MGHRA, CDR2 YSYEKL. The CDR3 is CASSQEPGVVETQYF. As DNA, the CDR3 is TGCGCCAGCAGCCAAGAACCGGGAGTTGTGGAGACCCAGTACTTC.

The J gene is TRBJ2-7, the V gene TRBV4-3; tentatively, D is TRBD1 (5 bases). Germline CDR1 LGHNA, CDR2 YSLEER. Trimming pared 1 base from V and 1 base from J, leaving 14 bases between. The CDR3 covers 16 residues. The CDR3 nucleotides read TGCGCCAGCAGCCAAGGGCGGAATGCAGGGTCCTACGAGCAGTACTTC. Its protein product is CASSQGRNAGSYEQYF.

CDR3 sequence: CASSSVGTSGSAHTQYF. The CDR3 nucleotides are TGCGCCAGCAGCTCGGTGGGGACTAGCGGGAGCGCGCATACGCAGTATTTT. The gene calls are TRBV5-1 and TRBJ2-3; 14 bases align to TRBD2. V gave up 3 bases and J gave up 7 bases; unmatched junction bases: 10. This CDR3 is built from 17 residues. Germline CDR1 is SGHRS and CDR2 is YFSETQ.

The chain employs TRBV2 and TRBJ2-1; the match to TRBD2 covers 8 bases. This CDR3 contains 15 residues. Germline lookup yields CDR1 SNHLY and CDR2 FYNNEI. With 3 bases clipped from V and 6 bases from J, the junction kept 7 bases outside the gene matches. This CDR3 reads CASSEVLGGVNEQFF. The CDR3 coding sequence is TGTGCCAGCAGTGAGGTCCTCGGGGGGGTCAATGAGCAGTTCTTC.

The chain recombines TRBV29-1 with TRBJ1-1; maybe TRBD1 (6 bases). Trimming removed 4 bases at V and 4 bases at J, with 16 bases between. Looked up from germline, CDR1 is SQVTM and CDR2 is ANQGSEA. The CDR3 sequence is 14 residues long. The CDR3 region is CSVAAGVGGTEAFF. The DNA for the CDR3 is TGCAGCGTTGCGGCAGGGGTTGGGGGCACTGAAGCTTTCTTT.

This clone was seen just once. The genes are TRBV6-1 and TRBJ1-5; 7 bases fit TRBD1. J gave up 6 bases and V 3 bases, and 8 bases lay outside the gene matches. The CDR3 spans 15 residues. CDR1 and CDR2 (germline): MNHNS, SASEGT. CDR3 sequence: CASSDAQGEGQPQHF. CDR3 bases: TGTGCCAGCAGTGATGCGCAGGGGGAAGGTCAGCCCCAGCATTTT.

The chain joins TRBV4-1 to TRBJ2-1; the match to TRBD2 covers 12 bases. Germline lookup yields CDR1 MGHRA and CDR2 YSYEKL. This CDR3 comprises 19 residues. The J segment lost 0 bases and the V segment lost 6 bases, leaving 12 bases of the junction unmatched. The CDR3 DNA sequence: TGCGCCAGCAGTCACCGGACTAGCGGGACAAAGGGCTCCTACAATGAGCAGTTCTTC. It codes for CASSHRTSGTKGSYNEQFF.

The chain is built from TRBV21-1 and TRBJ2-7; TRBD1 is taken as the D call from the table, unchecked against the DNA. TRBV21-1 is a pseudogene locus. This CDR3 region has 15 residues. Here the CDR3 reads CASSTLDRTSYEQYF. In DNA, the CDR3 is TGTGCCAGCAGCACCCTAGACAGGACCTCCTACGAGCAGTACTTC.

The CDR3: CASSQGRQAGGHNEQFF. The CDR3 DNA is TGCGCCAGCAGCCAAGGCAGACAGGCGGGAGGGCACAATGAGCAGTTCTTC. The chain employs TRBV4-1 and TRBJ2-1, with 9 bases identical to TRBD2. V shed 1 base and J 5 bases; nucleotides not matched to a gene: 9. The V gene's germline CDR1 is MGHRA and CDR2 YSYEKL. This CDR3 is built from 17 residues.

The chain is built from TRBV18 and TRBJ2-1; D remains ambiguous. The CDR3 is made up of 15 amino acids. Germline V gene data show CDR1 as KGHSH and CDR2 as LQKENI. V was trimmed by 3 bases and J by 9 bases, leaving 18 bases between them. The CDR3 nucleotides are TGTGCCAGCTCACCTCGTACCGGGCCGTATGGTGAGCAGTTCTTC. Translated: CASSPRTGPYGEQFF. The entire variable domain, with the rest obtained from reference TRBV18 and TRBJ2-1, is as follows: NAGVMQNPRHLVRRRGQEARLRCSPMKGHSHVYWYRQLPEEGLKFMVYLQKENIIDESGMPKERFSAEFPKEGPSILRIQQVVRGDSAAYFCASSPRTGPYGEQFFGPGTRLTVL.

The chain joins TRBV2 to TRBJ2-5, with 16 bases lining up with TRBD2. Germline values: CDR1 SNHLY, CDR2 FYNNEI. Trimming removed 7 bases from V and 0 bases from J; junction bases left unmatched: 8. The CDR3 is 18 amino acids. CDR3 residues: CASTPGTSGRGNQETQYF. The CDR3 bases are TGTGCCAGCACCCCAGGGACTAGCGGGAGGGGGAACCAAGAGACCCAGTACTTC.

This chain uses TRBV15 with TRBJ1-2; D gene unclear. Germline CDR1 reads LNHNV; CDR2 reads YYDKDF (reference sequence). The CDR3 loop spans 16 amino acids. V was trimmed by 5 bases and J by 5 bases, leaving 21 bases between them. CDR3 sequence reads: CATSQSLGSRIYGYTF. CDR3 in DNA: TGTGCCACCAGCCAGAGTTTAGGGTCCCGGATATATGGCTACACCTTC.

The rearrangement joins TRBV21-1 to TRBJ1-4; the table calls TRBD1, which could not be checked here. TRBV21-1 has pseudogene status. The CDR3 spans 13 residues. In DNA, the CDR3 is TGTGCCAGCATCCCAGGCCCTAATGAAAAACTGTTTTTT. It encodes CASIPGPNEKLFF.

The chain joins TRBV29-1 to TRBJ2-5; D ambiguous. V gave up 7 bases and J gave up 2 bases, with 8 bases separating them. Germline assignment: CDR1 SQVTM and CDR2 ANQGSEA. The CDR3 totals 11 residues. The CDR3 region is CSGLIQETQYF. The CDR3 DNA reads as TGCAGCGGACTCATACAAGAGACCCAGTACTTC.

CDR3 DNA sequence: TGTGCCAGCAGCCCAGGGACAGGGAATACTGGGGCCAACGTCCTGACTTTC. Translated, it gives CASSPGTGNTGANVLTF. The V call is TRBV7-2, the J call TRBJ2-6, with TRBD1 matching 9 bases. After removal of 5 bases from V and 2 bases from J, the junction contained 7 bases not matched to a gene. Germline V gene sequence: CDR1 SGHTA, CDR2 FQGNSA. The CDR3 has 17 amino acids.

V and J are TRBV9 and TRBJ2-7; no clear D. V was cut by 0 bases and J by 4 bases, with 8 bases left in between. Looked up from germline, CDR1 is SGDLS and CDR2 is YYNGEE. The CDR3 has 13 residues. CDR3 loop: CASSVDLFYEQYF. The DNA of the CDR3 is TGTGCCAGCAGCGTAGACCTCTTTTACGAGCAGTACTTC.

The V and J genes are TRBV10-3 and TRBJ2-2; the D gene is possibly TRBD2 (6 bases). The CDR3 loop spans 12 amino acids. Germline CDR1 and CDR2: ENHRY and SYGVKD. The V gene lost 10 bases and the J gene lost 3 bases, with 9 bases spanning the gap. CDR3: CATAGYTGELFF. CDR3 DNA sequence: TGTGCCACTGCGGGGTACACCGGGGAGCTGTTTTTT.

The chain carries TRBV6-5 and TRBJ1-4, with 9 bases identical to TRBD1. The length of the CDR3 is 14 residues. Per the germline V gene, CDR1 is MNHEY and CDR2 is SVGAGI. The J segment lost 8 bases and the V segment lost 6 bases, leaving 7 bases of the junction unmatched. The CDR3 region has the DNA TGTGCCAGCAGCCCGGGACAGGGAAGAGAAAAACTGTTTTTT. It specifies CASSPGQGREKLFF.

CDR3 DNA: TGTGCCAGCAGTGACTCTGCAGGAGGGAATGAGCAGTTCTTC. Translation: CASSDSAGGNEQFF. The rearrangement uses TRBV6-4 and TRBJ2-1; weak D call: TRBD2 (6 bases). Germline loops: CDR1 MRHNA, CDR2 SNTAGT. The CDR3 runs to 14 residues. V was cut by 0 bases and J by 7 bases, with 10 bases left in between.

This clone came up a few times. The DNA of the CDR3 is TGTGCCAGCAGCTTAGGGGGGGAAGGGCAGTATTTT. Translation: CASSLGGEGQYF. The chain has TRBV13 and TRBJ2-3; D possibly uses TRBD1 or TRBD2 (5 bases each). Looked up from germline, CDR1 is PRHDT and CDR2 is FYEKMQ (reference sequence). This CDR3 is built from 12 residues. V shed 0 bases and J shed 11 bases, with 9 bases lying between them.